This entry describes one TCR beta chain. The record originates from a study of cytomegalovirus exposure and HLA in healthy donors. The method was immunoSEQ multiplex PCR; TCRdb's version includes in-frame clones alone and lacks a portion of them. Of roughly 330,000 clones detected, around 90% appear once; the ten largest clones hold approximately 1.2%. The CDR3 has 16 amino acids. Germline CDR1 reads KGHSH; CDR2 reads LQKENI. The V gene end was trimmed by 2 bases and the J gene end by 1 base; junction bases not matched to a gene: 7. The sequence came from a woman aged 30 to 39 in good health and CMV-seropositive. Sequencing used PBMCs. V usage is TRBV18 and J usage is TRBJ2-5; TRBD1 agrees at 7 bases. The CDR3: CASSPGDRAIQETQYF. The CDR3 DNA is TGTGCCAGCTCACCAGGAGACAGGGCGATCCAAGAGACCCAGTACTTC.